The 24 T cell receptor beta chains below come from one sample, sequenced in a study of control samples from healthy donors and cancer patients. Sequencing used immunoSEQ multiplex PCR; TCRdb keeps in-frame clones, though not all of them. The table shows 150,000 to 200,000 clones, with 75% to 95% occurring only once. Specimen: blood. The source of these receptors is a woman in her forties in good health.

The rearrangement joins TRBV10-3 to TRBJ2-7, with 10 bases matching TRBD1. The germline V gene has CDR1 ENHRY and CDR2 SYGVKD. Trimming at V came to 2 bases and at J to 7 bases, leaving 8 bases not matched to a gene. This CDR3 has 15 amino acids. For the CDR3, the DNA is TGTGCCATCAGTGAGAGGGACAGGGGAATTCAGGAGCAGTACTTC. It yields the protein CAISERDRGIQEQYF.

The CDR3 sequence: CASSQGANRFYGYTF. The CDR3 DNA is TGTGCCAGCAGCCAAGGAGCTAACCGATTCTATGGCTACACCTTC. The chain is built from TRBV14 and TRBJ1-2; D is unclear. Trimming removed 1 base at V and 4 bases at J, with 13 bases between. Germline CDR1 and CDR2: SGHDN and FVKESK. The CDR3 covers 15 residues.

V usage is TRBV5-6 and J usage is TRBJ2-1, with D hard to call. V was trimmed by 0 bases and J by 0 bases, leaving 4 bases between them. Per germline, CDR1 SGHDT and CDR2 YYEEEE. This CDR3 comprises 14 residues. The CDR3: CASSLGSSYNEQFF. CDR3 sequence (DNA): TGTGCCAGCAGCTTGGGGAGCTCCTACAATGAGCAGTTCTTC.

The CDR3 DNA reads as TGCGCCAGCAGCTTGGTATGTCGGGGTGGGTATTTT. It codes for CASSLVCRGGYF. The chain joins TRBV5-1 to TRBJ2-3, with a tentative D call TRBD2 (5 bases). This CDR3 contains 12 residues. V lost 0 bases to trimming and J lost 14 bases, with 13 bases between them. Germline V gene lookup returns CDR1 SGHRS and CDR2 YFSETQ.

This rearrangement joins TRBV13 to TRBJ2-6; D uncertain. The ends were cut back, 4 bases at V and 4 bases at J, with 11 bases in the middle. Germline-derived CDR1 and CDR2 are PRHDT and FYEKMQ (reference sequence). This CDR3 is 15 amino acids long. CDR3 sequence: CASSYSTAGANVLTF. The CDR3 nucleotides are TGTGCCAGCAGCTACTCGACGGCAGGGGCCAACGTCCTGACTTTC.

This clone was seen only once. The CDR3 is CASSDDIGFEQYF. Here the CDR3 DNA reads TGTGCCAGCAGTGATGATATTGGCTTCGAGCAGTACTTC. The gene calls are TRBV6-1 and TRBJ2-7; D is unclear. V lost 3 bases, J lost 6 bases, and 12 bases lay in between. This CDR3 region has 13 residues. CDR1 and CDR2 (germline): MNHNS, SASEGT.

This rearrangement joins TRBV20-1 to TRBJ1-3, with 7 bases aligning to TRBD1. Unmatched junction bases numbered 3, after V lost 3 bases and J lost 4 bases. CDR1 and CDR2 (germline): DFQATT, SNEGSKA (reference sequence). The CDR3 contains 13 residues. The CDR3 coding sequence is TGCAGTGCTAGTAAACAGGGGGGAAACACCATATATTTT. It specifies CSASKQGGNTIYF.

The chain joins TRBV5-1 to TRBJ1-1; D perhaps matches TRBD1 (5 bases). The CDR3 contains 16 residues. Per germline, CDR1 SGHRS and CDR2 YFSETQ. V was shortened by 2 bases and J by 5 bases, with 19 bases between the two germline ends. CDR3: CASSLGTANRGTEAFF. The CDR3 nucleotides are TGCGCCAGCAGCTTAGGGACCGCCAATCGGGGAACTGAAGCTTTCTTT.

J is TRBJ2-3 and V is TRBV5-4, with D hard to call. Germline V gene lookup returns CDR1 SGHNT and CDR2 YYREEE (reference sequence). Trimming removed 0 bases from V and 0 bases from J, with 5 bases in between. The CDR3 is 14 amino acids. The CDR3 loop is CASSLALSTDTQYF. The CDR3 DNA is TGTGCCAGCAGCTTGGCCCTTAGCACAGATACGCAGTATTTT. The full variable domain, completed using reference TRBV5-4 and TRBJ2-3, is ETGVTQSPTHLIKTRGQQVTLRCSSQSGHNTVSWYQQALGQGPQFIFQYYREEENGRGNFPPRFSGLQFPNYSSELNVNALELDDSALYLCASSLALSTDTQYFGPGTRLTVL.

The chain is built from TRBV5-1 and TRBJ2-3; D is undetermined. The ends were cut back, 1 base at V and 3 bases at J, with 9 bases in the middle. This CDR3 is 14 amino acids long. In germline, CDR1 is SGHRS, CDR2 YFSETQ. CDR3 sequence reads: CASSLSGETDTQYF. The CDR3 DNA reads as TGCGCCAGCAGCTTGTCCGGAGAGACAGATACGCAGTATTTT.

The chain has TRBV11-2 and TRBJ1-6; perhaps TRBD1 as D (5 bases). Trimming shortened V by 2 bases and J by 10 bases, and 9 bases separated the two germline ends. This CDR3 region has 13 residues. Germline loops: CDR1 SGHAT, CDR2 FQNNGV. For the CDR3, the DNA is TGTGCCAGCAGCTTAATCAGGGAATCACCCCTCCACTTT. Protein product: CASSLIRESPLHF.

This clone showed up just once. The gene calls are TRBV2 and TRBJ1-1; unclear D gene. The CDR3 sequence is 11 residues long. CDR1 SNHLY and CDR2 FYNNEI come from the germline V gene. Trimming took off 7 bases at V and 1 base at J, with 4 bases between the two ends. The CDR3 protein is CASTSNTEAFF. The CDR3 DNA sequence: TGTGCCAGCACCTCGAACACTGAAGCTTTCTTT.

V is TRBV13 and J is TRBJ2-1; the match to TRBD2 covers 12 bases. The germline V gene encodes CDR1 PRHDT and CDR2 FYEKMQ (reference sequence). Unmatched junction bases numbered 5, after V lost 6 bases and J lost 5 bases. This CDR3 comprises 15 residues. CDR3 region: CASSKGLAGHNEQFF. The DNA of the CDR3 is TGTGCCAGCAGTAAGGGACTAGCGGGCCACAATGAGCAGTTCTTC.

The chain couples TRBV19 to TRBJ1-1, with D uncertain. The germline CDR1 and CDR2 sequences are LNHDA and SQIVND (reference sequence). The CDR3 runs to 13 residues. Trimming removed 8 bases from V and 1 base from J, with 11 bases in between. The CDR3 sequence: CASAKYGNTEAFF. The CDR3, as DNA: TGTGCCAGTGCGAAATATGGGAACACTGAAGCTTTCTTT.

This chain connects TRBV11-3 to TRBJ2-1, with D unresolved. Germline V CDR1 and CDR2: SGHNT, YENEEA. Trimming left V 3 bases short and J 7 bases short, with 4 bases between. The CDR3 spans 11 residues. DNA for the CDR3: TGTGCCAGCAGCTTTGGTAATGAGCAGTTCTTC. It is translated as CASSFGNEQFF.

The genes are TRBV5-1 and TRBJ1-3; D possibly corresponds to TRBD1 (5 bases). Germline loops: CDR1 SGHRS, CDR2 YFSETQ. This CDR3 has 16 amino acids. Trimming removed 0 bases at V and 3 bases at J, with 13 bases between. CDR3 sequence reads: CASSLVGGLGGNTIYF. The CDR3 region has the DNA TGCGCCAGCAGCTTGGTTGGGGGTTTAGGTGGAAACACCATATATTTT.

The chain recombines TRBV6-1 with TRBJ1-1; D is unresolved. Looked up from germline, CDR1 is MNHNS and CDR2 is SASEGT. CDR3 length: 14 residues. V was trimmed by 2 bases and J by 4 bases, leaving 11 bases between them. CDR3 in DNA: TGTGCCAGCAGTGAAAGGCACGCAGGCACTGAAGCTTTCTTT. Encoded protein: CASSERHAGTEAFF.

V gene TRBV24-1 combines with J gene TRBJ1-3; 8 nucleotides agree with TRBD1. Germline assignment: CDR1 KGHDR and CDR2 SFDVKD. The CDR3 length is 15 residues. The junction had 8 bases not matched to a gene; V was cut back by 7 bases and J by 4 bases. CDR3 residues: CATRTGAAGGNTIYF. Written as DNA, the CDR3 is TGTGCCACCAGGACAGGGGCGGCGGGAGGAAACACCATATATTTT.

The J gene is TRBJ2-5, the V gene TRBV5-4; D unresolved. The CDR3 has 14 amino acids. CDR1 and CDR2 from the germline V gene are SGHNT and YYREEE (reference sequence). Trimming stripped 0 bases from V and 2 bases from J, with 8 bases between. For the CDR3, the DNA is TGTGCCAGCAGCTTGGGACGTCAGCAAGAGACCCAGTACTTC. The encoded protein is CASSLGRQQETQYF.

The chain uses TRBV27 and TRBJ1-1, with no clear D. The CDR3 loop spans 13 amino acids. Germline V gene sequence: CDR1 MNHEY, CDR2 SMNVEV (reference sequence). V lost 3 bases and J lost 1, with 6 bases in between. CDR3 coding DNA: TGTGCCAGCAGTTTCATGTCGAACACTGAAGCTTTCTTT. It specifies CASSFMSNTEAFF.

Here the CDR3 DNA reads TGCAGCGTTGTCAACACAGATACGCAGTATTTT. Translated: CSVVNTDTQYF. The chain recombines TRBV29-1 with TRBJ2-3; D is unresolved. CDR3 length: 11 residues. V lost 4 bases to trimming and J lost 2 bases, with 4 bases between them. Germline V lookup: CDR1 SQVTM, CDR2 ANQGSEA.

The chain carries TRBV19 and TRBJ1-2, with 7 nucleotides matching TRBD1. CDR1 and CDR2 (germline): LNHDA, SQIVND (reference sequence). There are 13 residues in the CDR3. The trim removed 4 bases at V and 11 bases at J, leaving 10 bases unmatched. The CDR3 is CASSTRDRLGYTF. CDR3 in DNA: TGTGCCAGTAGTACCCGGGACAGACTAGGTTACACCTTC.

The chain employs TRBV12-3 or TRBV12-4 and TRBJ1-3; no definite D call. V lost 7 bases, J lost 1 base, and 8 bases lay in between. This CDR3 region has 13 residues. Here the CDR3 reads CASILGSGNTIYF. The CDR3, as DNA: TGTGCCAGCATCCTGGGGTCTGGAAACACCATATATTTT.

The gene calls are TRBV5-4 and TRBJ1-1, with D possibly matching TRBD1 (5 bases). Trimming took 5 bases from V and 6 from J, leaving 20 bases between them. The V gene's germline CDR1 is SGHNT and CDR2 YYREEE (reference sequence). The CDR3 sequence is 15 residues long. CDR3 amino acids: CASRDAGALIAEAFF. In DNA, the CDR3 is TGTGCCAGCAGGGATGCCGGGGCCCTGATCGCTGAAGCTTTCTTT.